What follows are 14 T cell receptor beta chains derived from one specimen sequenced in a study of cytomegalovirus exposure and HLA in healthy donors. This PCR relied on a set of 60 Vbeta primers and 13 Jbeta primers. Profiled with immunoSEQ multiplex PCR; TCRdb holds only in-frame clones, not every one. Of around 190,000 clones listed, around 79% are singletons. Sequencing used PBMCs. These receptors were obtained from a woman aged 18-29 years in good health and CMV-seronegative.

The rearrangement uses TRBV28 and TRBJ2-1; unclear D gene. Trimming took off 2 bases at V and 1 base at J, with 9 bases between the two ends. This CDR3 is built from 15 residues. Germline V gene sequence: CDR1 MDHEN, CDR2 SYDVKM. The DNA of the CDR3 is TGTGCCAGCAGTTTAAGAGCTGAATCCTACAATGAGCAGTTCTTC. Translated, it gives CASSLRAESYNEQFF.

This clone was detected once. The chain combines TRBV5-1 with TRBJ1-2; D unresolved. Per germline, CDR1 SGHRS and CDR2 YFSETQ. The CDR3 runs to 16 residues. V lost 0 bases to trimming and J lost 3 bases, with 15 bases between them. The CDR3 reads CASSLAVEVDYYGYTF. The CDR3, as DNA: TGCGCCAGCAGCTTGGCGGTGGAGGTAGACTACTATGGCTACACCTTC.

V gene TRBV6-6 combines with J gene TRBJ1-6, with TRBD1 matching over 9 bases. Trimming took 7 bases from V and 8 from J; bases not matched to a gene: 6. The CDR3 length is 14 residues. From germline, CDR1 is MNHNY and CDR2 SVGAGI (reference sequence). The CDR3 protein is CASIPGQGHSPLHF. CDR3 DNA sequence: TGTGCCAGCATACCGGGACAGGGTCATTCACCCCTCCACTTT.

The CDR3 sequence: CASSVRGSRQPQHF. CDR3 DNA: TGTGCCAGCAGCGTCAGAGGGTCCCGTCAGCCCCAGCATTTT. This rearrangement joins TRBV7-9 to TRBJ1-5; unclear D gene. In germline, CDR1 is SEHNR, CDR2 FQNEAQ (reference sequence). V was clipped by 5 bases and J by 6 bases, with 14 bases between them. CDR3 length: 14 amino acids.

This rearrangement joins TRBV7-9 to TRBJ2-1, with 9 bases fitting TRBD1. V lost 5 bases, J lost 6 bases, and 11 bases stayed unmatched. CDR1 and CDR2 from the germline V gene are SEHNR and FQNEAQ (reference sequence). The CDR3 spans 16 residues. The DNA of the CDR3 is TGTGCCAGCAGCCAATCGGGACAGGGAATGGGCAATGAGCAGTTCTTC. Translation gives CASSQSGQGMGNEQFF.

This clone came up a few times. The same CDR3 also results from other DNA sequences found in this sample. The rearrangement links TRBV9 to TRBJ2-3, with D uncertain. The germline CDR1 and CDR2 sequences are SGDLS and YYNGEE. The CDR3 is 14 residues long. Trimming took off 0 bases at V and 2 bases at J, with 7 bases between the two ends. CDR3 residues: CASSVGAYTDTQYF. CDR3 nucleotides: TGTGCCAGCAGCGTAGGGGCCTACACAGATACGCAGTATTTT.

Notes on this clone: The junction departs from germline at one end; a sequencing error may be responsible. The chain carries TRBV7-7 and TRBJ2-7, with D tentatively TRBD2 (5 bases). From germline, CDR1 is SSHAT and CDR2 FNYEAQ (reference sequence). The CDR3 is 14 amino acids. The CDR3 nucleotides are TGTGCTAGCAGCTTCCTTCTAGCAACCCCCGAGCAGTACTTC. The encoded protein is CASSFLLATPEQYF. Using reference TRBV7-7 and TRBJ2-7 for the parts outside the CDR3, the full variable domain is GAGVSQSPRYKVTKRGQDVTLRCDPISSHATLYWYQQALGQGPEFLTYFNYEAQPDKSGLPSDRFSAERPEGSISTLTIQRTEQRDSAMYRCASSFLLATPEQYFGPGTRLTVT.

This clone was found once. The V gene is TRBV7-9, the J gene TRBJ1-2; no firm D call. Germline V lookup: CDR1 SEHNR, CDR2 FQNEAQ (reference sequence). The CDR3 sequence is 15 residues long. The V end lost 1 base, the J end lost 7 bases, and 16 bases lay between the germline ends. The CDR3 loop is CASSLGRAPFGGYTF. For the CDR3, the DNA is TGTGCCAGCAGCTTAGGGAGGGCCCCTTTCGGTGGCTACACCTTC.

The V call is TRBV9, the J call TRBJ1-2, with a weak D call TRBD1 (5 bases). Per germline, CDR1 SGDLS and CDR2 YYNGEE. CDR3 size: 13 residues. V lost 3 bases and J 8 bases, leaving 14 bases between the germline ends. The CDR3 sequence: CASSAGLGEGYTF. The CDR3 DNA reads TGTGCCAGCAGCGCCGGACTAGGGGAAGGCTACACCTTC.

This chain joins TRBV4-3 and TRBJ1-6; tentatively, D is TRBD1 (6 bases). Germline loops: CDR1 LGHNA, CDR2 YSLEER. V shed 3 bases and J shed 7 bases, with 16 bases lying between them. This CDR3 has 16 amino acids. The CDR3 DNA reads TGCGCCAGCAGCCAGCCGGCTGGGGGCCGCAATTCACCCCTCCACTTT. It codes for CASSQPAGGRNSPLHF.

The V call is TRBV5-4, the J call TRBJ1-1; D possibly corresponds to TRBD1 (6 bases). Between the trimmed V and J ends, which lost 3 bases and 0 bases, there was a span of 9 bases. This CDR3 contains 14 residues. Germline values: CDR1 SGHNT, CDR2 YYREEE (reference sequence). CDR3 protein: CASSSGQMNTEAFF. The CDR3 DNA sequence: TGTGCCAGCAGCTCCGGACAGATGAACACTGAAGCTTTCTTT.

This clone was picked up a small number of times. The chain is built from TRBV5-1 and TRBJ2-7; D remains ambiguous. V was trimmed by 1 base and J by 2 bases, leaving 7 bases between them. Germline CDR1 is SGHRS and CDR2 is YFSETQ. The CDR3 extends over 13 amino acids. The CDR3: CASSLKQTYEQYF. Here the CDR3 DNA reads TGCGCCAGCAGCTTGAAACAGACCTACGAGCAGTACTTC. Combining the CDR3 with reference TRBV5-1 and TRBJ2-7 gives the whole variable domain KAGVTQTPRYLIKTRGQQVTLSCSPISGHRSVSWYQQTPGQGLQFLFEYFSETQRNKGNFPGRFSGRQFSNSRSEMNVSTLELGDSALYLCASSLKQTYEQYFGPGTRLTVT.

Only a few counts were recorded for this clone. The chain links TRBV19 to TRBJ1-5; D is undetermined. The CDR3 contains 15 residues. Trimming stripped 1 base from V and 0 bases from J, with 7 bases between. Germline V gene data show CDR1 as LNHDA and CDR2 as SQIVND (reference sequence). Here the CDR3 reads CASSIGAYSNQPQHF. The DNA for the CDR3 is TGTGCCAGTAGTATAGGGGCATATAGCAATCAGCCCCAGCATTTT.

The rearrangement links TRBV7-2 to TRBJ1-1, with D unclear. V gave up 1 base and J gave up 4 bases, with 7 bases separating them. The CDR3 sequence is 13 residues long. Germline V gives CDR1 SGHTA, CDR2 FQGNSA. The CDR3 sequence is CASSLEPGTEAFF. The CDR3 region has the DNA TGTGCCAGCAGCTTAGAGCCGGGCACTGAAGCTTTCTTT.